This entry lists 9 T cell receptor beta chains sequenced from one sample in a study of CD8+ T cells in alopecia areata. It was cDNA, reverse transcribed from extracted RNA, that served as the sequencing template. Here immunoSEQ multiplex PCR was the method, and the copy in TCRdb shows in-frame clones only, minus some. In the table there are around 120,000 clones, about 46% of which are singletons. Sequencing input: NKG2D-low CD8+ T cells sorted from blood. These receptors originate from a human donor with alopecia areata.

Only a few counts were recorded for this clone. The chain uses TRBV29-1 and TRBJ2-1; D is unresolved. Between the trimmed V and J ends, which lost 6 bases and 0 bases, there was a span of 9 bases. Looked up from germline, CDR1 is SQVTM and CDR2 is ANQGSEA. The CDR3 is 13 residues long. CDR3 residues: CSVLNSSYNEQFF. The CDR3 DNA is TGCAGCGTGCTTAATAGCTCCTACAATGAGCAGTTCTTC.

This clone came up a few times. V is TRBV7-9 and J is TRBJ2-7; D ambiguous. There are 14 residues in the CDR3. Germline lookup yields CDR1 SEHNR and CDR2 FQNEAQ (reference sequence). The germline V and J ends were trimmed by 3 bases and 1 base, with 10 bases remaining between them. The CDR3 is CASSFSEGSYEQYF. CDR3 nucleotide sequence: TGTGCCAGCAGCTTCTCGGAAGGGTCCTACGAGCAGTACTTC.

J is TRBJ2-2 and V is TRBV14; the D is unclear. Deletions cut 1 base from V and 6 bases from J, with 9 bases between. Germline loops: CDR1 SGHDN, CDR2 FVKESK. The CDR3 consists of 14 residues. The chain's CDR3 is CASSQVSGSGELFF. Written as DNA, the CDR3 is TGTGCCAGCAGCCAAGTGTCGGGTTCCGGGGAGCTGTTTTTT.

This clone was detected only a few times. The chain links TRBV23-1 to TRBJ2-3; D is unresolved. Being an ORF, TRBV23-1 has a function that is uncertain. Trimming shortened V by 8 bases and J by 11 bases, and 14 bases separated the two germline ends. CDR3 length equals 11 residues. The CDR3 here is CASCCQLMQYF. The CDR3 coding sequence is TGCGCCAGCTGTTGTCAACTGATGCAGTATTTT.

The chain combines TRBV2 with TRBJ2-7; D not certain. The CDR3 has 14 residues. The germline V and J ends were trimmed by 5 bases and 4 bases, with 15 bases remaining between them. Germline assignment: CDR1 SNHLY and CDR2 FYNNEI. The CDR3 bases are TGTGCCAGCAGTTGGGCTTCGGGTATATACGAGCAGTACTTC. Translation gives CASSWASGIYEQYF. Drawing the rest from reference TRBV2 and TRBJ2-7, the complete variable domain is EPEVTQTPSHQVTQMGQEVILRCVPISNHLYFYWYRQILGQKVEFLVSFYNNEISEKSEIFDDQFSVERPDGSNFTLKIRSTKLEDSAMYFCASSWASGIYEQYFGPGTRLTVT.

This clone was recorded a few times. This chain uses TRBV29-1 with TRBJ2-7; 7 nucleotides match TRBD1. Germline V gene data show CDR1 as SQVTM and CDR2 as ANQGSEA. This CDR3 region has 13 residues. With V trimmed by 5 bases and J by 0 bases, 4 bases remained unmatched. CDR3 DNA: TGCAGCGTTACCGGACAGGCCTCCTACGAGCAGTACTTC. Translated, it gives CSVTGQASYEQYF.

V usage is TRBV29-1 and J usage is TRBJ2-5; 8 bases map to TRBD1. The V segment lost 4 bases and the J segment 4 bases; nucleotides outside the gene matches: 11. Germline-derived CDR1 and CDR2 are SQVTM and ANQGSEA. The length of the CDR3 is 15 residues. In nucleotides, the CDR3 is TGCAGCGTTGCCGGACAGGGTGATTTTCCAGAGACCCAGTACTTC. As protein: CSVAGQGDFPETQYF. The entire variable domain, with the rest obtained from reference TRBV29-1 and TRBJ2-5, is as follows: SAVISQKPSRDICQRGTSLTIQCQVDSQVTMMFWYRQQPGQSLTLIATANQGSEATYESGFVIDKFPISRPNLTFSTLTVSNMSPEDSSIYLCSVAGQGDFPETQYFGPGTRLLVL.

This clone was counted once. The CDR3 reads CRGQVNTEAFF. CDR3 sequence (DNA): TGCAGGGGACAGGTGAACACTGAAGCTTTCTTT. The chain links TRBV20-1 to TRBJ1-1, with 8 bases identical to TRBD1. Germline CDR1 and CDR2: DFQATT and SNEGSKA (reference sequence). The CDR3 is 11 amino acids.

The V and J genes are TRBV29-1 and TRBJ2-1; D is ambiguous. V was cut by 6 bases and J by 7 bases, with 25 bases left in between. The germline gives CDR1 SQVTM, CDR2 ANQGSEA. There are 16 residues in the CDR3. The CDR3 loop reads CSVPLTLDRRSNEQFF. The CDR3 DNA reads TGCAGCGTCCCGCTGACCCTAGATCGGAGATCGAATGAGCAGTTCTTC.